The present entry profiles one TCR beta chain with its context. This sample is part of a study of T-cell reconstitution after alpha-beta-depleted transplantation in children. The CDR3 has 19 amino acids. The V and J ends lost 8 bases and 1 base respectively, with 26 bases between them. CDR1 is MNHNS and CDR2 is SASEGT in the germline V gene. Unique molecular identifiers were incorporated when the TCRbeta library was constructed. TCRdb fed the PCR reads into MiXCR, producing one record per CDR3 protein. Altogether hundreds of thousands of distinct CDR3 sequences are present, 16% being singletons, with the ten largest covering around 28%.

This rearrangement joins TRBV6-1 to TRBJ1-4; D might be TRBD1 (5 bases). Sequenced here: PBMCs, mostly from graft donor cells, sampled 360 days after TCRalphabeta/CD19-depleted stem cell transplant. The origin of this receptor is a boy less than two years old who had a stem cell transplant for Wiskott-Aldrich syndrome, so the T cells may come from the graft donor. CDR3 sequence: CASSRGPGTPKGTNEKLFF. Here the CDR3 DNA reads TGTGCCAGCTCAAGAGGGCCCGGGACCCCTAAGGGAACTAATGAAAAACTGTTTTTT.